This entry lists 25 T cell receptor beta chains sequenced from one sample in a study of T cells in Graves' hyperthyroidism and ophthalmopathy. From RNA transcripts, TCR beta CDR3 regions were amplified. With the HTBI primer set, the TCR CDR3 went through a first round of RT-PCR. TCRdb recomputed calls from the multiplex PCR reads with MiXCR, one row per CDR3 protein. The sample contains hundreds of thousands of distinct CDR3 sequences, less than 25% of which appear only once. Sequenced sample: blood. Source of these receptors: a man aged 25 to 40 with Graves' ophthalmopathy.

This clonotype has more than one count but fewer than ten. The chain employs TRBV4-1 and TRBJ1-2, with 7 bases matching TRBD1. CDR3 size: 13 residues. V shed 0 bases, J shed 9 bases, and the junction held 4 bases outside the gene matches. Germline V CDR1 and CDR2: MGHRA, YSYEKL. For the CDR3, the DNA is TGCGCCAGCAGCCAAGAGACAGGGTATCGCTACACCTTC. Translated: CASSQETGYRYTF.

This chain links TRBV28 with TRBJ2-3; TRBD2 matches at 7 bases. The trim removed 2 bases at V and 2 bases at J, leaving 10 bases unmatched. Germline V gene sequence: CDR1 MDHEN, CDR2 SYDVKM. The CDR3 sequence is 17 residues long. For the CDR3, the DNA is TGTGCCAGCAGTTTACAGCGGCTAGCGGATATCACAGATACGCAGTATTTT. It encodes CASSLQRLADITDTQYF. Drawing the rest from reference TRBV28 and TRBJ2-3, the complete variable domain is DVKVTQSSRYLVKRTGEKVFLECVQDMDHENMFWYRQDPGLGLRLIYFSYDVKMKEKGDIPEGYSVSREKKERFSLILESASTNQTSMYLCASSLQRLADITDTQYFGPGTRLTVL.

The chain has TRBV5-6 and TRBJ2-1, with D possibly being TRBD2 (6 bases). Germline CDR1 SGHDT, CDR2 YYEEEE. The CDR3 totals 17 residues. Trimming pared 0 bases from V and 0 bases from J, leaving 13 bases between. The CDR3 DNA reads as TGTGCCAGCAGCTTGGGGCCGGACTATACCTCCTACAATGAGCAGTTCTTC. It specifies CASSLGPDYTSYNEQFF. The full variable domain, with the rest looked up from reference TRBV5-6 and TRBJ2-1, is DAGVTQSPTHLIKTRGQQVTLRCSPKSGHDTVSWYQQALGQGPQFIFQYYEEEERQRGNFPDRFSGHQFPNYSSELNVNALLLGDSALYLCASSLGPDYTSYNEQFFGPGTRLTVL.

This clonotype appeared a few times. The chain uses TRBV12-3 or TRBV12-4 and TRBJ2-2; D call uncertain. V was trimmed by 6 bases and J by 1 base, leaving 15 bases between them. The CDR3 is 16 residues long. The CDR3 region is CASRVANTRNTGELFF. The CDR3, as DNA: TGTGCCAGCAGGGTCGCTAATACGCGGAACACCGGGGAGCTGTTTTTT.

The chain has TRBV27 and TRBJ2-2, with D perhaps matching TRBD1 (6 bases). The germline gives CDR1 MNHEY, CDR2 SMNVEV (reference sequence). Trimming shortened V by 5 bases and J by 4 bases, and 11 bases separated the two germline ends. The CDR3 runs 14 residues. CDR3 in DNA: TGTGCCAGCAGTACTCAACAGGGCACCGGGGAGCTGTTTTTT. This gives the protein CASSTQQGTGELFF.

The chain links TRBV7-9 to TRBJ1-2; no clear D. Germline-derived CDR1 and CDR2 are SEHNR and FQNEAQ (reference sequence). This CDR3 region has 14 residues. V shed 8 bases and J shed 7 bases, with 20 bases lying between them. The CDR3 region has the DNA TGTGCCAGCCCCCTCGAAACAGAGGCGGGTGGCTACACCTTC. Protein sequence: CASPLETEAGGYTF.

This chain links TRBV7-2 with TRBJ2-7, with unresolved D. The CDR3 is 17 amino acids. Deletions cut 0 bases from V and 2 bases from J, with 17 bases between. Germline V gene data show CDR1 as SGHTA and CDR2 as FQGNSA. Here the CDR3 reads CASSLAEIARTPYEQYF. DNA for the CDR3: TGTGCCAGCAGCTTAGCGGAGATAGCCCGGACCCCCTACGAGCAGTACTTC.

This clonotype was observed a few times. V is TRBV7-9 and J is TRBJ2-7; 9 bases agree with TRBD2. With 6 bases clipped from V and 0 bases from J, the junction kept 6 bases outside the gene matches. The CDR3 loop spans 15 amino acids. Germline CDR1 is SEHNR and CDR2 is FQNEAQ (reference sequence). The CDR3 DNA is TGTGCCAGCAGTGGAGCGGGAGGCCACTCCTACGAGCAGTACTTC. Its translation is CASSGAGGHSYEQYF. Full variable domain (missing parts from reference TRBV7-9 and TRBJ2-7): DTGVSQNPRHKITKRGQNVTFRCDPISEHNRLYWYRQTLGQGPEFLTYFQNEAQLEKSRLLSDRFSAERPKGSFSTLEIQRTEQGDSAMYLCASSGAGGHSYEQYFGPGTRLTVT.

V is TRBV27 and J is TRBJ2-1, with a tentative D call TRBD2 (5 bases). Trimming removed 5 bases at V and 0 bases at J, with 11 bases between. From germline, CDR1 is MNHEY and CDR2 SMNVEV (reference sequence). The CDR3 runs 15 residues. This CDR3 is CASSHLGSSYNEQFF. CDR3 nucleotide sequence: TGTGCCAGCAGTCACCTAGGGAGCTCCTACAATGAGCAGTTCTTC.

This clonotype was seen a handful of times. V and J are TRBV2 and TRBJ2-7; no definite D call. Germline V gene data show CDR1 as SNHLY and CDR2 as FYNNEI. V shed 7 bases and J shed 5 bases, with 15 bases lying between them. CDR3 length: 13 amino acids. CDR3 residues: CASTPDPLDEQYF. CDR3 bases: TGTGCCAGCACACCGGACCCTCTGGACGAGCAGTACTTC.

Concerning this clonotype: This may be a read error: a much more frequent sequence differs by one nucleotide. This chain joins TRBV7-2 and TRBJ2-7; weak D call: TRBD2 (5 bases). The CDR3 is 11 residues long. Germline V gives CDR1 SGHTA, CDR2 FQGNSA. The CDR3 reads CAGSSGLEQYF. In DNA, the CDR3 is TGTGCCGGCAGCTCAGGACTGGAGCAGTACTTC.

The chain couples TRBV29-1 to TRBJ2-1; D is perhaps TRBD1 (6 bases). Germline V lookup: CDR1 SQVTM, CDR2 ANQGSEA. The V end was cut by 4 bases, the J end by 1 base, with 8 bases between. The CDR3 totals 13 residues. CDR3 amino acids: CSVGGLSYNEQFF. DNA for the CDR3: TGCAGCGTTGGGGGGCTTTCCTACAATGAGCAGTTCTTC.

In its sample, this clonotype was seen many times. The chain couples TRBV7-3 to TRBJ2-1; D is perhaps TRBD2 (6 bases). There are 17 residues in the CDR3. Germline V lookup: CDR1 SGHTA, CDR2 FQGTGA. Trimming pared 3 bases from V and 6 bases from J, leaving 21 bases between. For the CDR3, the DNA is TGTGCCAGCAGCTTGGACGACATGACTAGTTCGCCCAATGAGCAGTTCTTC. Its protein is CASSLDDMTSSPNEQFF.

There are a few counts of this clonotype. V usage is TRBV7-2 and J usage is TRBJ2-2, with D uncertain. This CDR3 region has 13 residues. Germline CDR1 reads SGHTA; CDR2 reads FQGNSA. V dropped 2 bases and J dropped 6 bases, with 7 bases sitting between them. CDR3 amino acids: CASSLILPGELFF. The CDR3 nucleotides are TGTGCCAGCAGCTTAATCCTACCCGGGGAGCTGTTTTTT.

The chain has TRBV28 and TRBJ1-6; TRBD1 agrees at 8 bases. V trimming: 5 bases; J trimming: 7 bases; junction bases outside the gene matches: 7. From germline, CDR1 is MDHEN and CDR2 SYDVKM. CDR3 length equals 15 residues. The DNA for the CDR3 is TGTGCCAGCAGTGAGCAGGGGGCAGGGAATTCACCCCTCCACTTT. Translating gives CASSEQGAGNSPLHF.

This clonotype was seen a handful of times. V gene TRBV6-1 combines with J gene TRBJ2-1; D is unclear. This CDR3 has 16 residues. In germline, CDR1 is MNHNS, CDR2 SASEGT. V was clipped by 6 bases and J by 3 bases, with 18 bases between them. The CDR3: CASRPSQANNYNEQFF. In DNA, the CDR3 is TGTGCCAGCAGGCCCAGCCAGGCTAACAACTACAATGAGCAGTTCTTC.

J is TRBJ2-1 and V is TRBV4-1, with D tentatively TRBD1 or TRBD2 (5 bases each). Trimming removed 1 base at V and 3 bases at J, with 22 bases between. Germline values: CDR1 MGHRA, CDR2 YSYEKL. This CDR3 comprises 19 residues. This CDR3 reads CASSQVPGLGIGHYNEQFF. The CDR3, as DNA: TGCGCCAGCAGCCAAGTTCCAGGGCTCGGGATCGGTCACTACAATGAGCAGTTCTTC.

This clonotype was detected a few times. This sequence joins TRBV24-1 and TRBJ2-7; 9 bases are shared with TRBD1. CDR3 length equals 15 residues. Germline lookup yields CDR1 KGHDR and CDR2 SFDVKD. Losses at the gene ends were 2 bases for V and 3 bases for J; bases not matched to a gene: 4. The chain's CDR3 is CATSDSRTGVYEQYF. The CDR3 DNA follows: TGTGCCACCAGTGATTCCAGGACAGGGGTCTACGAGCAGTACTTC.

J is TRBJ2-2 and V is TRBV6-1; the D gene is possibly TRBD1 (5 bases). Germline CDR1 is MNHNS and CDR2 is SASEGT. The CDR3 consists of 13 residues. Trimming left V 6 bases short and J 2 bases short, with 7 bases between. CDR3 loop: CASRRGNTGELFF. The CDR3 nucleotides read TGTGCCAGCAGAAGGGGTAACACCGGGGAGCTGTTTTTT.

In its sample, this clonotype was seen a few times. The chain has TRBV6-1 and TRBJ1-6; D is unresolved. Germline loops: CDR1 MNHNS, CDR2 SASEGT. The ends were cut back, 5 bases at V and 0 bases at J, with 23 bases in the middle. This CDR3 is 20 amino acids long. The CDR3 is CASSSIQSTPRSSYNSPLHF. DNA of the CDR3: TGTGCCAGCAGTTCCATTCAATCCACCCCCAGGAGCTCCTATAATTCACCCCTCCACTTT.

The V and J genes are TRBV30 and TRBJ2-3; TRBD1 matches 9 bases. In germline, CDR1 is GTSNPN, CDR2 SVGIG (reference sequence). The trim removed 5 bases at V and 0 bases at J, leaving 6 bases unmatched. This CDR3 is 15 amino acids long. The CDR3 DNA is TGTGCCTGGGCCGGACAGGGGAAGAGCACAGATACGCAGTATTTT. Protein product: CAWAGQGKSTDTQYF.

This chain links TRBV28 with TRBJ2-7, with 11 bases identical to TRBD2. Germline trimming cut 6 bases from V and 3 bases from J; bases unmatched to any gene: 7. The CDR3 has 15 residues. Germline loops: CDR1 MDHEN, CDR2 SYDVKM. The DNA for the CDR3 is TGTGCCAGCAGGATACTAGCGGGAGAAAACTACGAGCAGTACTTC. The encoded protein is CASRILAGENYEQYF.

In this sample, this clonotype turned up a few times. The chain carries TRBV7-3 and TRBJ1-1; TRBD1 matches 9 bases. Germline V lookup: CDR1 SGHTA, CDR2 FQGTGA. The CDR3 contains 19 residues. The V and J ends lost 3 bases and 0 bases, in that order; junction bases with no gene match: 14. CDR3 bases: TGTGCCAGCAGCTTCCCACCGGGACAGGGAGAGGGTTTGAACACTGAAGCTTTCTTT. Its protein product is CASSFPPGQGEGLNTEAFF.

The V call is TRBV6-2 or TRBV6-3, the J call TRBJ1-4; 8 nucleotides align to TRBD1. This CDR3 is 15 amino acids long. Per germline, CDR1 MNHEY and CDR2 SVGEGT. The V segment lost 3 bases and the J segment 6 bases; nucleotides outside the gene matches: 6. This chain's CDR3 is CASSYSRGLDEKLFF. CDR3 nucleotides: TGTGCCAGCAGTTATTCCAGGGGGCTGGATGAAAAACTGTTTTTT.

This clonotype was seen a handful of times. This rearrangement joins TRBV6-2 or TRBV6-3 to TRBJ1-3; D remains ambiguous. Germline V gives CDR1 MNHEY, CDR2 SVGEGT. The CDR3 is made up of 15 amino acids. Trimming took off 5 bases at V and 0 bases at J, with 11 bases between the two ends. The CDR3 spells CASSGDQSSGNTIYF. The CDR3 bases are TGTGCCAGCAGTGGAGATCAGAGCTCTGGAAACACCATATATTTT.